This record looks at one T cell receptor beta chain sequence and its context. Its binding antigen is unknown. Base-call qualities are not available, and no considerably larger clone is one nucleotide away. This sample is drawn from a study of cytomegalovirus exposure and HLA in healthy donors (dated by TCRdb to about 2017). In the study overall: According to an earlier analysis of 587 of the donors, about 179 million T cells yielded 120 million or so unique TCR beta sequences and approximately 300 Gb of sequence data. Alongside the repertoire data, information on donor age, sex, ethnicity and CMV serostatus was compiled. HLA typing included class I and class II loci at four-digit resolution. The number of typed donors differed by locus: about 629-640 for A, B, C, DRB1 and DQB1; 500 to 550 for DQA1; roughly 600 for DPA1; and approximately 450 for DPB1. An earlier analysis of 587 of the donors used high-throughput TCR beta sequencing to judge whether each TCR beta V gene segment behaved as functional or pseudogenic. A later analysis re-examined previously published TCR beta repertoires from about 700 donors and added high-resolution HLA genotyping to investigate patterns of TCR occurrence. Among the roughly 430 genotyped donors, approximately 76% belonged to the genetic ancestry cluster associated with self-reported Caucasian donors. The study used immunosequencing to profile the T cell repertoires of about 670 subjects and linked those repertoires to cytomegalovirus serostatus. On average, around 240,000 unique TCR beta nucleotide sequences were sequenced per donor among more than 350 genotyped donors of the cohort, with roughly 19% of those sequences being non-productive. About five DR-DQ haplotypes were handled as single units for association and clustering because linkage in the cohort was strong. A later genetic analysis used genome-wide SNP genotypes for about 65% of the 666 donors, treating that subset as a discovery cohort. To predict cytomegalovirus infection status, the study brought together high-throughput TCR immunosequencing, statistical association of individual TCRs with disease status, and machine learning. The later analysis used no new phenotypic data to find candidate immune exposures, relying instead on TCR beta sequences and their occurrence across donors. The study aimed to test whether cataloging public T cell receptors could reveal signatures of past pathogen exposure. Every discovery cohort repertoire had been produced on one sequencing platform. An early release that covered roughly 600 HLA-typed donors contained approximately 300 gigabases of sequencing data and tens of millions of unique TCR sequences. Along with the roughly 700-subject first cohort, a separate validation cohort of more than 90 different subjects was used. The full study reports these points: According to a later analysis, most CMV-associated TCR beta chains appeared to be HLA-restricted, and the HLA associations seemed to be driven largely by CMV exposure. Because HLA typing was unavailable for some donors at each locus, only the typed subset was used in association tests. Presence/absence analyses assumed roughly uniform sequencing depth across donors, an assumption that may not hold. In a later analysis, several top co-occurrence clusters were reported to appear linked to parvovirus B19, influenza, CMV and Epstein-Barr virus. When HLA alleles, especially DR and DQ, strongly co-occurred, TCR associations were difficult to assign to individual alleles. A further reported finding was that TCR beta sequences accurately predicted the HLA-A and HLA-B alleles for most subjects in the first cohort. The 87-base-pair reads could not distinguish some IMGT-functional V segments, including TRBV6-2 and TRBV6-3, so those segments were excluded. An association between a missense DCLRE1C variant and V-gene and J-gene trimming of TCR beta chains was found in a later genetic analysis and replicated in an independent cohort. Broadly in line with IMGT annotations, most TCR beta V segments showed up in productive rearrangements about 90% or about 30% of the time in an earlier analysis of several hundred of the donors. A cluster of highly shared sequence variants was judged likely to represent a technical artifact of the sequencing pipeline. The study gave a list of some 150 TCR beta chains associated with cytomegalovirus. In both the original and validation cohorts, the classifier was reported to diagnose cytomegalovirus status with high specificity and sensitivity. At a false discovery rate of 0.05, a later analysis linked approximately 18,000 TCR beta sequences to specific HLA alleles. The cohort was sequenced for TCR beta chains only, and without alpha or paired-chain data the features that could be detected were limited. Across donors, most TCR sequences were observed very rarely, whereas some public TCRs were present in many individuals. In vitro tests confirmed that a few of the cytomegalovirus-associated TCR beta chains recognize cytomegalovirus antigens. Correlated functional status among segregating V segments might be attributable to linkage disequilibrium, but an unknown experimental factor could not be ruled out. For the cohort, immune exposure information was limited to CMV serostatus. A later analysis found that TCR association rates varied across HLA loci, with DRB1 alleles showing the most associated TCRs and HLA-C alleles the fewest. Because counts were too low, about 17 rarely observed V segments, including chromosome 9 orphons, were excluded from the earlier analysis of some 540 of the donors. It was suggested by the authors that the approach could potentially be generalized to other disease states and immunological phenotypes. Compared with equally common non-associated chains, HLA-associated TCR beta chains in a later analysis were more clonally expanded and had lower generation probabilities. A later genetic analysis reported fewer N-insertions in productive TCRs among donors in an Asian-associated ancestry cluster than the roughly 690-donor mean.

Libraries came from the immunoSEQ multiplex PCR assay. For the multiplex PCR, a mixture combining 60 forward primers for TCR Vbeta segments and 13 reverse primers for TCR Jbeta segments was used. A multiplex PCR assay on genomic DNA amplified the CDR3 region of rearranged TCR beta genes. The Illumina HiSeq System was used to sequence the amplified TCR beta libraries as 87-base-pair reads. As for the authors' bioinformatics: In a later analysis, approximately 74 million unique TCR beta chains were counted across the roughly 610 repertoires, and around 11 million of these chains were shared by at least two donors. To remove PCR and sequencing errors, raw reads were error-corrected and collapsed into unique sequences using a nearest-neighbor algorithm that merged closely related sequences. To assign V, D and J gene segments, CDR3 sequences were aligned to IMGT reference sequences. For a sequence to be retained, at least a six-nucleotide match to both a V gene segment and a J gene segment was required. A rearrangement counted as productive if the CDR3 had no stop codons and remained in frame with V and J, and every other rearrangement counted as non-productive. Following IMGT convention, CDR3 was defined as the stretch from the second conserved V-encoded cysteine to the conserved J-encoded phenylalanine. The earlier analysis of about 620 of the donors excluded sequences that lacked an unambiguous match to a single V gene segment. In an earlier analysis of roughly 600 of the donors, a V segment was called functional when productive rearrangements were above 56.7%, and segregating when the standard deviation between donors exceeded 5%. A statistical classification framework was built for diagnosing cytomegalovirus status from the catalog of TCR beta chain sequences. In a later analysis, TCR nucleotide sequences were compared against IMGT/GENE-DB human TR gene sequences so that V and J genes could be assigned. In a later analysis, CDR3 sequences and most-parsimonious VDJ recombination scenarios were assigned using the TCRdist pipeline. In a later analysis, each TCR beta chain was defined by its CDR3 amino acid sequence together with its V-gene family, and reads lacking a unique V-gene family were excluded. A later analysis removed several hundred highly shared, low-generation-probability nucleotide sequences to deal with suspected cross-contamination and a sequencing artifact. In a later analysis, a clonal expansion index was calculated for each public chain from normalized within-repertoire ranks of inferred template counts. In a later analysis, generation probabilities were computed with a VDJ recombination model fitted to out-of-frame rearrangements, and the resulting probabilities were checked against IGoR. Hypergeometric tests were used in a later analysis to score TCR-TCR, TCR-HLA and TCR-CMV co-occurrence, with a repertoire-size bias correction applied to the TCR pairs. A later analysis estimated false discovery rates by permuting HLA or CMV assignments 20 times. In a later analysis, co-occurring TCRs were grouped using DBSCAN, with TCRdist sequence similarity added in when clustering inside HLA-allele-positive subsets. For co-occurrence clustering, repertoires with fewer than 30,000 or more than 120,000 public chains were excluded, along with roughly five repertoires with anomalous nucleotide sharing. TCRdb mirrors the immuneACCESS table, restricted to in-frame sequences. Some clones are absent from its copies; in checked studies, under half trace to an unresolved V gene, and the reason for the others is unknown. From that table come the V and J calls and clone size; the DNA was used to work out D and trimming. The sample table records some 150,000 clones; around 79% of these occur just once. The top ten constitute 4.3% of the sample.

The cysteine opens and the phenylalanine closes a CDR3 of 14 amino acids. Only the CDR3 DNA stays, 42 bases, in frame from base 1. Relative to germline, V is 1 base shorter and J is 5 bases shorter, with 11 bases between their ends. Reading the germline V gene gives CDR1 KGHSH and CDR2 LQKENI. The cohort comprised some 680 healthy bone marrow donors. At the time of sampling, every cohort member was nominally healthy, though immune exposures that went unrecorded were likely present. The donor was CMV seronegative and belonged to the group of over 300 seronegative cohort members. Each donor provided a peripheral blood sample, and peripheral blood mononuclear cells were used for TCR beta sequencing. The Qiagen DNeasy Blood Extraction Kit was used to extract genomic DNA from the blood cell samples.

The receptor was derived from a man in his forties in good health and CMV-seronegative. Recombination joined TRBV18 with TRBJ2-5; the D gene is perhaps TRBD2, on 5 matching bases. Sequencing was performed on PBMCs. The CDR3 region: CASSPLGSGETQYF. The DNA reads as follows: TGTGCCAGCTCACCACTGGGTTCGGGGGAGACCCAGTACTTC.